One sample yielded the 11 T cell receptor beta chains listed below, sequenced in a study of human T cells and chemical hapten exposure (dated by TCRdb to the early 2020s). The time point label, read with the paper, signifies: patch test 1, 2 weeks after DPC sensitization. The label giving this sample's treatment or condition can be read as: therapeutic diphenylcyclopropenone sensitization with weekly scalp DPC. Libraries came from RACE. Sequencing used a NextSeq 500. In TCRdb, the public reads were trimmed at Q25 with fastp and aligned with MiXCR, with productive beta chains retained. Every distinct CDR3 protein forms one entry, paired with its most common genes and DNA. A total of approximately 400,000 distinct CDR3 sequences appear in this sample, approximately 4.4% of them only once. Under 3% of the sample lies in the top ten. Sequencing used whole blood, obtained in connection with sensitization to the hapten diphenylcyclopropenone (DPC). Receptor source: a woman between 45 and 65 years old with alopecia areata. Some clones in this sample may be carry-over from other donors' samples.

This clonotype occurred a few times. The rearrangement uses TRBV23-1 and TRBJ2-3; TRBD2 matches at 10 bases. TRBV23-1 is marked as an open reading frame, function uncertain. The CDR3 has 17 amino acids. V was clipped by 8 bases and J by 1 base; unmatched bases: 12. The chain's CDR3 is CASLPGPAGGCTDTQYF. The CDR3 region has the DNA TGCGCCAGCCTCCCCGGACCAGCGGGAGGGTGCACAGATACGCAGTATTTT.

In its sample, this clonotype was seen many times. CDR3 region: CASSRTGYGTDTQYF. The CDR3 nucleotides read TGTGCCAGCAGCAGGACGGGGTACGGCACAGATACGCAGTATTTT. The V call is TRBV7-9, the J call TRBJ2-3; possible D gene TRBD2, 5 bases. The CDR3 sequence is 15 residues long. In germline, CDR1 is SEHNR, CDR2 FQNEAQ (reference sequence). V was shortened by 5 bases and J by 1 base, with 13 bases between the two germline ends.

This clonotype was seen at least ten times. The gene calls are TRBV12-3 or TRBV12-4 and TRBJ1-5; 9 bases are a match to TRBD1. Losses at the gene ends were 6 bases for V and 7 bases for J; bases not matched to a gene: 7. The CDR3 is made up of 14 amino acids. The CDR3 DNA follows: TGTGCCAGCAGCGAAGGACAGGGGACCCAGCCCCAGCATTTT. Amino acids: CASSEGQGTQPQHF.

This clonotype was found many times. The rearrangement uses TRBV7-2 and TRBJ2-3; no reliable D call. CDR3 length: 15 amino acids. Trimming stripped 5 bases from V and 4 bases from J, with 16 bases between. Germline V gene lookup returns CDR1 SGHTA and CDR2 FQGNSA. The CDR3: CASSLPAAVPDTQYF. CDR3 DNA sequence: TGTGCCAGCAGCCTCCCGGCCGCTGTGCCAGATACGCAGTATTTT.

This clonotype has ten or more counts. This chain links TRBV28 with TRBJ1-3; unclear D gene. The germline V gene encodes CDR1 MDHEN and CDR2 SYDVKM. V lost 8 bases to trimming and J lost 1 base, with 9 bases between them. The CDR3 is made up of 13 amino acids. The CDR3 region has the DNA TGTGCCAGCTGTGGTCATTCTGGAAACACCATATATTTT. Translated, it gives CASCGHSGNTIYF.

The chain recombines TRBV7-2 with TRBJ1-1; D ambiguous. Looked up from germline, CDR1 is SGHTA and CDR2 is FQGNSA. The length of the CDR3 is 13 residues. The V and J ends lost 7 bases and 2 bases respectively, with 11 bases between them. The CDR3 region has the DNA TGTGCCAGCATCCTCCACTCTAACACTGAAGCTTTCTTT. Translating it yields CASILHSNTEAFF.

A few counts support this clonotype. V usage is TRBV6-1 and J usage is TRBJ2-6; 11 bases fit TRBD2. Trimming at V came to 6 bases and at J to 3 bases, leaving 10 bases not matched to a gene. Germline CDR1 reads MNHNS; CDR2 reads SASEGT. CDR3 length: 18 amino acids. The CDR3 spells CASRPTSGRAFGANVLTF. The CDR3 DNA follows: TGTGCCAGCAGGCCTACTAGCGGGAGAGCTTTTGGGGCCAACGTCCTGACTTTC.

This clonotype was counted ten times or more. The J gene is TRBJ1-1, the V gene TRBV6-5; TRBD1 aligns across 8 bases. Looked up from germline, CDR1 is MNHEY and CDR2 is SVGAGI. This CDR3 is 14 amino acids long. V lost 4 bases and J lost 5; bases outside the gene matches: 6. The CDR3 DNA is TGTGCCAGCAGTTCCCCGACAGGGGTGACTGAAGCTTTCTTT. Its translation is CASSSPTGVTEAFF.

This clonotype was recorded at least ten times. The chain recombines TRBV12-3 or TRBV12-4 with TRBJ2-1; TRBD1 agrees at 8 bases. CDR3 length: 15 residues. Trimming removed 4 bases from V and 7 bases from J; junction bases left unmatched: 9. In DNA, the CDR3 is TGTGCCAGCAGTTCCCGAGACAGGGGCGGGAATGAGCAGTTCTTC. This translates into CASSSRDRGGNEQFF.

The sample holds a few counts of this clonotype. This chain links TRBV20-1 with TRBJ2-1; 10 bases fit TRBD2. From germline, CDR1 is DFQATT and CDR2 SNEGSKA (reference sequence). V trimming: 3 bases; J trimming: 8 bases; junction bases outside the gene matches: 10. The CDR3 totals 15 residues. The CDR3 protein is CSASLASGRRHEQFF. The CDR3 DNA follows: TGCAGTGCTAGCTTAGCTAGCGGGAGAAGGCATGAGCAGTTCTTC.

This chain joins TRBV18 and TRBJ1-2; 9 bases are shared with TRBD1. Trimming cost V 3 bases and J 5 bases; bases outside gene matches: 4. The length of the CDR3 is 14 residues. Per the germline V gene, CDR1 is KGHSH and CDR2 is LQKENI. CDR3: CASSPGQGKYGYTF. DNA of the CDR3: TGTGCCAGCTCACCCGGACAGGGGAAGTATGGCTACACCTTC. The full variable domain, completed using reference TRBV18 and TRBJ1-2, is NAGVMQNPRHLVRRRGQEARLRCSPMKGHSHVYWYRQLPEEGLKFMVYLQKENIIDESGMPKERFSAEFPKEGPSILRIQQVVRGDSAAYFCASSPGQGKYGYTFGSGTRLTVV.